The rows below give T cell receptor beta chains drawn from one sample of a study of TIL therapy for anti-PD-1-resistant metastatic lung cancer. Profiling relied on immunoSEQ multiplex PCR, and the TCRdb table lists in-frame clones only, not all of them. There are about 60,000 clones in the sample; approximately 69% occur only once, and approximately 7% lies in the top ten. The sequences come from blood, collected at baseline. The source is a person aged 25 to 85 with non-small cell lung cancer. The CDR3 runs from the conserved cysteine through the conserved F or W. Fields, in order: CDR3 DNA, CDR3 protein, V gene, D gene, clone size, J gene. D genes are given only for firm matches. The size field is filled for only some rows; it gives once, few, many or a size class.

TGTGCCAGCAGCCTTGGACTAGCGGAGATGACCGGGGAGCTGTTTTTT | CASSLGLAEMTGELFF | TRBV11-2 | TRBD2 | once | TRBJ2-2
TGTGCCAGTAATGACAGGCATTCACCCCTCCACTTT | CASNDRHSPLHF | TRBV27 | . | once | TRBJ1-6
TGTGCCAGCAGTTTATCTGTCAGGGCAGGGGCTCTAACCGAGCAGTACTTC | CASSLSVRAGALTEQYF | TRBV27 | . | . | TRBJ2-7
TGTGCCAGCTTCGGGCGGGGAAGGAACAATGAGCAGTTCTTC | CASFGRGRNNEQFF | TRBV7-9 | . | . | TRBJ2-1
TGTGCCAGCAGTCTTCTCAGCAGGACAGCGAACACTGAAGCTTTCTTT | CASSLLSRTANTEAFF | TRBV28 | . | . | TRBJ1-1
TGCGCCAGCAGCCAGTGGCTAGCGAACCCATCTGGGGCCAACGTCCTGACTTTC | CASSQWLANPSGANVLTF | TRBV4-1 | . | . | TRBJ2-6
TGTGCCAGCAGCAAGTGGGACAGGTCCGCCTACGAGCAGTACTTC | CASSKWDRSAYEQYF | TRBV7-8 | TRBD1 | . | TRBJ2-7
TGTGCCAGCAGTTTATCCCGGGTGGCGCAGAACACTGAAGCTTTCTTT | CASSLSRVAQNTEAFF | TRBV27 | . | . | TRBJ1-1
TGTGCCAGCAGTTTGGTGACAGGGGGCGGATTCGGCAATCAGCCCCAGCATTTT | CASSLVTGGGFGNQPQHF | TRBV28 | TRBD1 | . | TRBJ1-5
TGTGCCAGCATCCCGACAGGGAACTATGGCTACACCTTC | CASIPTGNYGYTF | TRBV7-9 | TRBD1 | . | TRBJ1-2